The next 23 T cell receptor beta chains were all read from a single sample in a study of blood T cell repertoires in COVID-19. Profiled with immunoSEQ multiplex PCR; TCRdb holds only in-frame clones, not every one. The data contain around 250,000 clones, about 91% of them singletons. Sequenced material: PBMCs or T cells enriched from blood (not recorded which). These receptors all come from a man between 35 and 55 years old who had been exposed to COVID-19.

The V and J genes are TRBV5-6 and TRBJ1-4; no clear D gene. Between the trimmed V and J ends, which lost 1 base and 8 bases, there was a span of 12 bases. The CDR3 is 14 amino acids. Germline loops: CDR1 SGHDT, CDR2 YYEEEE. CDR3 bases: TGTGCCAGCAGCTTGATGAGGGTAGGAGAAAAACTGTTTTTT. This codes for CASSLMRVGEKLFF.

The CDR3 is CASSLEGHFTGELFF. The CDR3 nucleotides are TGTGCCAGCAGCTTAGAGGGACACTTCACCGGGGAGCTGTTTTTT. The V and J genes are TRBV7-9 and TRBJ2-2, with a possible D match to TRBD1 (6 bases). V lost 1 base, J lost 4 bases, and 10 bases lay in between. CDR3 length equals 15 residues. Germline values: CDR1 SEHNR, CDR2 FQNEAQ (reference sequence).

J is TRBJ2-7 and V is TRBV11-2, with D maybe TRBD2 (5 bases). The CDR3 totals 15 residues. Per germline, CDR1 SGHAT and CDR2 FQNNGV. V lost 5 bases and J 3 bases, leaving 17 bases between the germline ends. The DNA of the CDR3 is TGTGCCAGCAGCCTAAGAGGGCACCTCCTCTACGAGCAGTACTTC. Amino acids: CASSLRGHLLYEQYF.

This rearrangement joins TRBV20-1 to TRBJ2-7, with D possibly being TRBD1 (6 bases). This CDR3 is built from 11 residues. V lost 6 bases to trimming and J lost 1 base, with 7 bases between them. Germline V gene data show CDR1 as DFQATT and CDR2 as SNEGSKA (reference sequence). The CDR3 protein is CSADRSYEQYF. The CDR3 coding sequence is TGCAGTGCGGACAGATCCTACGAGCAGTACTTC.

In its sample, this clone was seen a few times. The chain couples TRBV6-6 to TRBJ2-1; tentatively, D is TRBD1 (9 bases). There are 20 residues in the CDR3. In germline, CDR1 is MNHNY, CDR2 SVGAGI (reference sequence). Trimming removed 5 bases from V and 5 bases from J, with 31 bases in between. In DNA form, the CDR3 reads TGTGCCAGCAGTCCAATATCGGGACAGGGTACTAGCGGTTCCAACAATGAGCAGTTCTTC. This translates into CASSPISGQGTSGSNNEQFF.

The table lists this clone with a few counts. The V gene is TRBV2, the J gene TRBJ2-7, with D unclear. Trimming stripped 6 bases from V and 2 bases from J, with 11 bases between. The germline gives CDR1 SNHLY, CDR2 FYNNEI. This CDR3 region has 13 residues. This chain's CDR3 is CASRTPRTYEQYF. The CDR3 DNA sequence: TGTGCCAGCAGGACTCCGCGAACCTACGAGCAGTACTTC.

The rearrangement uses TRBV6-1 and TRBJ1-1, with a possible D match to TRBD1 (5 bases). Germline CDR1 is MNHNS and CDR2 is SASEGT. This CDR3 has 14 amino acids. With 2 bases removed from V and 10 bases from J, the gap between germline ends came to 17 bases. The CDR3 sequence is CASSETRQPDVAFF. CDR3 sequence (DNA): TGTGCCAGCAGTGAAACGAGACAGCCGGACGTAGCTTTCTTT.

Only a few counts were recorded for this clone. The chain recombines TRBV19 with TRBJ2-5; possible D gene TRBD1, 5 bases. Germline V gene data show CDR1 as LNHDA and CDR2 as SQIVND (reference sequence). Trimming pared 9 bases from V and 5 bases from J, leaving 13 bases between. This CDR3 comprises 12 residues. CDR3 DNA sequence: TGTGCCAGGGAATCAGGACACGAGACCCAGTACTTC. It translates to CARESGHETQYF.

The chain has TRBV7-2 and TRBJ2-3; D ambiguous. Between the trimmed V and J ends, which lost 5 bases and 0 bases, there was a span of 6 bases. Germline loops: CDR1 SGHTA, CDR2 FQGNSA. The CDR3 extends over 13 amino acids. CDR3 sequence: CASSAVSTDTQYF. Here the CDR3 DNA reads TGTGCCAGCAGCGCAGTAAGCACAGATACGCAGTATTTT.

This clone was seen more than once but under ten times. This sample also contains other DNA sequences that code for the same CDR3. This chain connects TRBV19 to TRBJ2-7; the match to TRBD2 covers 12 bases. The CDR3 runs to 14 residues. Germline V gene lookup returns CDR1 LNHDA and CDR2 SQIVND (reference sequence). V lost 3 bases, J lost 6 bases, and 3 bases stayed unmatched. The CDR3 bases are TGTGCCAGTAGTATCGGACTAGCGGGAAGCGAGCAGTACTTC. Residues: CASSIGLAGSEQYF.

The chain recombines TRBV28 with TRBJ1-2, with a tentative D call TRBD1 (6 bases). Trimming took off 6 bases at V and 4 bases at J, with 21 bases between the two ends. Germline CDR1 is MDHEN and CDR2 is SYDVKM. The CDR3 sequence is 16 residues long. In DNA, the CDR3 is TGTGCCAGCAGACCCCCAGCGGGGGCGCATGGCTATGGCTACACCTTC. The encoded protein is CASRPPAGAHGYGYTF.

V usage is TRBV28 and J usage is TRBJ2-7; D uncertain. Germline loops: CDR1 MDHEN, CDR2 SYDVKM. The V and J ends lost 2 bases and 0 bases respectively, with 20 bases between them. The CDR3 is 18 residues long. CDR3 DNA sequence: TGTGCCAGCAGTTTACCCATCAGGAACCTCCCTTTCTCCTACGAGCAGTACTTC. Residues: CASSLPIRNLPFSYEQYF. Supplemented by reference TRBV28 and TRBJ2-7, the full variable domain reads DVKVTQSSRYLVKRTGEKVFLECVQDMDHENMFWYRQDPGLGLRLIYFSYDVKMKEKGDIPEGYSVSREKKERFSLILESASTNQTSMYLCASSLPIRNLPFSYEQYFGPGTRLTVT.

This chain joins TRBV7-9 and TRBJ1-2; 7 bases are a match to TRBD1. The CDR3 has 16 residues. Germline V gene data show CDR1 as SEHNR and CDR2 as FQNEAQ (reference sequence). V gave up 3 bases and J gave up 4 bases; unmatched junction bases: 11. CDR3 in amino acids: CASSFGLQGSLYGYTF. DNA of the CDR3: TGTGCCAGCAGCTTCGGATTACAGGGGAGTCTCTATGGCTACACCTTC. The whole variable domain, filled in from reference TRBV7-9 and TRBJ1-2, reads DTGVSQNPRHKITKRGQNVTFRCDPISEHNRLYWYRQTLGQGPEFLTYFQNEAQLEKSRLLSDRFSAERPKGSFSTLEIQRTEQGDSAMYLCASSFGLQGSLYGYTFGSGTRLTVV.

The DNA for the CDR3 is TGTGCCAGCAGACCTACTAGCGGGGTAGAGACCCAGTACTTC. This encodes CASRPTSGVETQYF. The chain has TRBV7-8 and TRBJ2-5; 10 bases agree with TRBD2. Trimming cost V 6 bases and J 4 bases; bases outside gene matches: 5. The CDR3 runs to 14 residues. Germline lookup yields CDR1 SGHVS and CDR2 FQNEAQ. The full variable domain, with the rest looked up from reference TRBV7-8 and TRBJ2-5, is GAGVSQSPRYKVAKRGQDVALRCDPISGHVSLFWYQQALGQGPEFLTYFQNEAQLDKSGLPSDRFFAERPEGSVSTLKIQRTQQEDSAVYLCASRPTSGVETQYFGPGTRLLVL.

In its sample, this clone was seen once. CDR3 loop: CASSLARTGNEKLFF. Written as DNA, the CDR3 is TGCGCCAGCAGCTTGGCACGTACAGGGAATGAAAAACTGTTTTTT. This chain connects TRBV5-1 to TRBJ1-4; tentative D call: TRBD1 (6 bases). Germline V lookup: CDR1 SGHRS, CDR2 YFSETQ. The CDR3 contains 15 residues. Trimming cost V 0 bases and J 5 bases, with 11 bases left between them. The full variable domain, with the rest looked up from reference TRBV5-1 and TRBJ1-4, is KAGVTQTPRYLIKTRGQQVTLSCSPISGHRSVSWYQQTPGQGLQFLFEYFSETQRNKGNFPGRFSGRQFSNSRSEMNVSTLELGDSALYLCASSLARTGNEKLFFGSGTQLSVL.

This chain uses TRBV7-9 with TRBJ1-1; D remains ambiguous. Trimming cost V 5 bases and J 7 bases, with 11 bases left between them. Germline values: CDR1 SEHNR, CDR2 FQNEAQ (reference sequence). This CDR3 contains 12 residues. Here the CDR3 reads CASSPARLEAFF. The DNA for the CDR3 is TGTGCCAGCAGCCCAGCGAGGCTTGAAGCTTTCTTT.

The chain employs TRBV5-1 and TRBJ1-3; D may be TRBD1 (5 bases). Per germline, CDR1 SGHRS and CDR2 YFSETQ. This CDR3 comprises 16 residues. V was shortened by 0 bases and J by 4 bases, with 14 bases between the two germline ends. The CDR3 coding sequence is TGCGCCAGCAGCTTGGCCTATATGGGGCCGGGAAACACCATATATTTT. Translation: CASSLAYMGPGNTIYF. The full variable domain, with the rest looked up from reference TRBV5-1 and TRBJ1-3, is KAGVTQTPRYLIKTRGQQVTLSCSPISGHRSVSWYQQTPGQGLQFLFEYFSETQRNKGNFPGRFSGRQFSNSRSEMNVSTLELGDSALYLCASSLAYMGPGNTIYFGEGSWLTVV.

The chain combines TRBV5-1 with TRBJ2-5; no firm D call. V shed 4 bases and J shed 5 bases, with 15 bases lying between them. The length of the CDR3 is 14 residues. Looked up from germline, CDR1 is SGHRS and CDR2 is YFSETQ. Written as DNA, the CDR3 is TGCGCCAGCAGCCTGGGGTCAATCGGGGAGACCCAGTACTTC. Translating it yields CASSLGSIGETQYF.

This chain connects TRBV7-2 to TRBJ2-2, with 16 bases identical to TRBD2. CDR3 size: 19 residues. After removal of 5 bases from V and 7 bases from J, the junction contained 13 bases not matched to a gene. The germline V gene has CDR1 SGHTA and CDR2 FQGNSA. This chain's CDR3 is CASSHPGLAGGPRGGELFF. The CDR3 nucleotides read TGTGCCAGCAGCCATCCGGGACTAGCGGGAGGGCCTCGGGGCGGGGAGCTGTTTTTT.

This chain's CDR3 is CASSPGQGWAGQPQHF. CDR3 DNA: TGTGCCAGCTCTCCGGGACAGGGGTGGGCTGGACAGCCCCAGCATTTT. The rearrangement uses TRBV28 and TRBJ1-5; 10 nucleotides line up with TRBD1. V lost 8 bases and J lost 7; bases outside the gene matches: 14. The CDR3 sequence is 16 residues long. Germline V gives CDR1 MDHEN, CDR2 SYDVKM.

V is TRBV4-1 and J is TRBJ2-7, with 8 bases that match TRBD2. CDR1 is MGHRA, CDR2 YSYEKL, per germline. V lost 0 bases, J lost 0 bases, and 4 bases stayed unmatched. The CDR3 is made up of 16 amino acids. The CDR3 sequence: CASSQESGGISYEQYF. The CDR3 nucleotides read TGCGCCAGCAGCCAAGAGTCGGGAGGGATCTCCTACGAGCAGTACTTC.

The rearrangement links TRBV29-1 to TRBJ2-7, with TRBD1 matching over 9 bases. The germline V gene has CDR1 SQVTM and CDR2 ANQGSEA. Losses at the gene ends were 7 bases for V and 2 bases for J; bases not matched to a gene: 6. This CDR3 is 13 amino acids long. CDR3 in amino acids: CSGGDRGTYEQYF. The CDR3, as DNA: TGCAGCGGGGGTGACAGGGGGACCTACGAGCAGTACTTC.

V usage is TRBV12-5 and J usage is TRBJ1-5; possibly TRBD1 for D (6 bases). Germline assignment: CDR1 LGHNT and CDR2 FRNRAP. Trimming cost V 0 bases and J 4 bases, with 13 bases left between them. CDR3 length equals 16 residues. The CDR3: CASGLVRSGVNQPQHF. CDR3 coding DNA: TGTGCTAGTGGTTTGGTCCGGTCAGGGGTTAATCAGCCCCAGCATTTT.